A selection of T cell receptor beta chains follows, all from one sample in a study of blood T cell repertoires in COVID-19. This table comes from immunoSEQ multiplex PCR, and its TCRdb copy is limited to in-frame clones, with some not included. Among over 200,000 clones, approximately 80% were seen once, and the ten largest hold less than 2%. Sequenced: PBMCs or T cells enriched from blood (not recorded which). The receptors originated from a man aged 55 to 70 who had recovered from COVID-19. Both conserved end residues are part of each CDR3. The D gene is left open where the match is weak. Size is stated for part of the rows, as once, few or many counts, or as a class when the clone is expanded.

>TRBJ2-3|TRBV4-3|few|-
TGCGCCAGCAGCCAAGAGTTCCGGTTCACAGATACGCAGTATTTT
CASSQEFRFTDTQYF
>TRBJ2-3|TRBV6-5|-|TRBD2
TGTGCCACCCGGGGGACTAGCGGGAGCACAGATACGCAGTATTTT
CATRGTSGSTDTQYF
>TRBJ1-2|TRBV9|once|-
TGTGCCAGCAGCCCCCGGCGGGACTCTAATGGCTACACCTTC
CASSPRRDSNGYTF
>TRBJ2-7|TRBV5-8|-|-
TGTGCCAGCAGCTCCGGGGTTGCGCAGTACTTC
CASSSGVAQYF
>TRBJ2-7|TRBV7-9|-|-
TGTGCCAGCAGCCACCGGGACACCCCCTACGAGCAGTACTTC
CASSHRDTPYEQYF
>TRBJ1-2|TRBV7-9|-|-
TGTGCCATCAGGGGTATTAGAGGCGGCTACACCTTC
CAIRGIRGGYTF
>TRBJ1-6|TRBV5-1|once|-
TGCGCCAGCAGCGCGGACAGTTCCGATAATTCACCCCTCCACTTT
CASSADSSDNSPLHF
>TRBJ2-2|TRBV19|-|-
TGTGCCAGTAGTATGTACAGCCTGAACACCGGGGAGCTGTTTTTT
CASSMYSLNTGELFF
>TRBJ2-4|TRBV3-1/TRBV3-2|few|-
TGTGCCAGCAGCCAGGGGGCCAAAACGATTCAGTACTTC
CASSQGAKTIQYF
>TRBJ2-1|TRBV9|-|TRBD1
TGTGCCAGCAGCGTAAGACCGGGACAGGGTCATGATGAGCAGTTCTTC
CASSVRPGQGHDEQFF
>TRBJ1-2|TRBV19|-|-
TGTGCCAGTACCCCCGCGGGGGGCTATGGCTACACCTTC
CASTPAGGYGYTF
>TRBJ2-6|TRBV18|-|-
TGTGCCAGCTCACCTTCTCCCTCTGGGGCCAACGTCCTGACTTTC
CASSPSPSGANVLTF
>TRBJ2-5|TRBV20-1|-|TRBD2
TGCAGTGCTCCGGGGGGAGAGACCCAGTACTTC
CSAPGGETQYF
>TRBJ2-1|TRBV7-2|once|TRBD2
TGTGCCAGCAGCTTTTTGACTAGCGGGGGGACTTACAATGAGCAGTTCTTC
CASSFLTSGGTYNEQFF
>TRBJ1-1|TRBV5-1|-|TRBD1
TGCGCCAGCAGCGCGATACAGGGGGCGAACACTGAAGCTTTCTTT
CASSAIQGANTEAFF
>TRBJ2-3|TRBV3-1/TRBV3-2|-|TRBD2
TGTGCCAGCAGCCAACAGGGACTACCGAGCACAGATACGCAGTATTTT
CASSQQGLPSTDTQYF
>TRBJ2-7|TRBV11-3|-|TRBD1
TGTGCCAGCAGCCGCGGGACAGGGAGCGAGCAGTACTTC
CASSRGTGSEQYF
>TRBJ1-3|TRBV2|-|-
TGTGCCAGCAGTGAGGTCAGAACCTCTGGAAACACCATATATTTT
CASSEVRTSGNTIYF
>TRBJ1-4|TRBV7-9|-|-
TGTGCCAGCAGCTTAGCGACGGGGGGCGGGAATGAAAAACTGTTTTTT
CASSLATGGGNEKLFF
>TRBJ2-3|TRBV9|-|-
TGTGCCAGCAGCGACAGCCCTAGCGATACAGATACGCAGTATTTT
CASSDSPSDTDTQYF
>TRBJ1-5|TRBV2|-|TRBD1
TGTGCCAGCAGTGGACAGGGACGGCAGCCCCAGCATTTT
CASSGQGRQPQHF
>TRBJ2-7|TRBV5-1|-|TRBD1
TGCGCCAGCAGCTTGGTGCCAGGGGGCAGGTACGAGCAGTACTTC
CASSLVPGGRYEQYF
>TRBJ1-5|TRBV19|-|-
TGTGCCAGTACCATAGGGGCAGGGGATCAGCCCCAGCATTTT
CASTIGAGDQPQHF
>TRBJ2-5|TRBV12-3/TRBV12-4|-|-
TGTGCCAGCAGTTTAGTACTCCAAGAGACCCAGTACTTC
CASSLVLQETQYF
>TRBJ2-7|TRBV5-1|-|-
TGCGCCAGCAGTCTTAACAGGGTACCCTACGAGCAGTACTTC
CASSLNRVPYEQYF
>TRBJ1-6|TRBV27|-|TRBD1
TGTGCCAGCCCAGGGGGGAATTCACCCCTCCACTTT
CASPGGNSPLHF
>TRBJ1-2|TRBV5-1|-|-
TGCGCCAGCAGCTTGGAGGGGCCTAGCTATGGCTACACCTTC
CASSLEGPSYGYTF
>TRBJ2-2|TRBV7-2|-|TRBD1
TGTGCCAGCAGCTTAGCAGAGAGTTTCGTGGGACAGTACACCGGGGAGCTGTTTTTT
CASSLAESFVGQYTGELFF
>TRBJ1-5|TRBV19|-|-
TGTGCCAGTAGTATTAGTTGGCAGGTGGGTCAGCCCCAGCATTTT
CASSISWQVGQPQHF
>TRBJ2-7|TRBV4-2|-|-
TGTGCCAGCAGCCAAGTTGGGGCTAATGGGGAGCAGTACTTC
CASSQVGANGEQYF
>TRBJ2-5|TRBV12-3/TRBV12-4|once|-
TGTGCCAGCACCCTGGGACTTCAAGAGACCCAGTACTTC
CASTLGLQETQYF
>TRBJ1-1|TRBV27|-|-
TGTGCCAGCCGACGCCTAGGACAACTTAAAGGGAACACTGAAGCTTTCTTT
CASRRLGQLKGNTEAFF
>TRBJ2-3|TRBV7-3|-|-
TGTGCCAGCAGCTTTGGGACAAGCACAGATACGCAGTATTTT
CASSFGTSTDTQYF
>TRBJ2-5|TRBV5-1|-|TRBD1
TGCGCCAGCAGCTTCCTAAACCCACAGGGGGCGCGAGAGACCCAGTACTTC
CASSFLNPQGARETQYF
>TRBJ1-5|TRBV12-3/TRBV12-4|-|-
TGTGCCAGCAGGGGCAGTTATCAGCCCCAGCATTTT
CASRGSYQPQHF
>TRBJ2-7|TRBV19|-|TRBD1
TGTGCCAGTAGCTTTCAGGGGGCATACGAGCAGTACTTC
CASSFQGAYEQYF
>TRBJ1-2|TRBV2|-|TRBD1
TGTGCCAGCAGTACATACAGGGGGTACTATGGCTACACCTTC
CASSTYRGYYGYTF